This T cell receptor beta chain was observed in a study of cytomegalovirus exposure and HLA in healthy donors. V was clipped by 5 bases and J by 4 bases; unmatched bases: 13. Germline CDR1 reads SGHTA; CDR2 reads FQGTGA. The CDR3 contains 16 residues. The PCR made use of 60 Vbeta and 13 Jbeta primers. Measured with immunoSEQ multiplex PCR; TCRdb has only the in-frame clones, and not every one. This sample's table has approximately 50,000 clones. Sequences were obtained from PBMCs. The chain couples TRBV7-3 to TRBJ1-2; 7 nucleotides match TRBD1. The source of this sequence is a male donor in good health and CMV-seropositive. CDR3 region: CASSLNAGQTFYGYTF. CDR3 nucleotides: TGTGCCAGCAGCCTAAACGCGGGACAGACCTTCTATGGCTACACCTTC.